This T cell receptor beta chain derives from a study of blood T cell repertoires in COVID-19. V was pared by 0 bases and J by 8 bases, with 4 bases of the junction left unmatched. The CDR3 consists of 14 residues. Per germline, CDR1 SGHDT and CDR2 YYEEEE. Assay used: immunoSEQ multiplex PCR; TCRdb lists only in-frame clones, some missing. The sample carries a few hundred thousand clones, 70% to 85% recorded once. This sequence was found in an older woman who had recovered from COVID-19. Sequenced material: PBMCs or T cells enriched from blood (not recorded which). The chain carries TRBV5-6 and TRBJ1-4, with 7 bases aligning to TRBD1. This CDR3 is CASSLDRGREKLFF. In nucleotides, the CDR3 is TGTGCCAGCAGCTTGGACAGGGGAAGAGAAAAACTGTTTTTT.